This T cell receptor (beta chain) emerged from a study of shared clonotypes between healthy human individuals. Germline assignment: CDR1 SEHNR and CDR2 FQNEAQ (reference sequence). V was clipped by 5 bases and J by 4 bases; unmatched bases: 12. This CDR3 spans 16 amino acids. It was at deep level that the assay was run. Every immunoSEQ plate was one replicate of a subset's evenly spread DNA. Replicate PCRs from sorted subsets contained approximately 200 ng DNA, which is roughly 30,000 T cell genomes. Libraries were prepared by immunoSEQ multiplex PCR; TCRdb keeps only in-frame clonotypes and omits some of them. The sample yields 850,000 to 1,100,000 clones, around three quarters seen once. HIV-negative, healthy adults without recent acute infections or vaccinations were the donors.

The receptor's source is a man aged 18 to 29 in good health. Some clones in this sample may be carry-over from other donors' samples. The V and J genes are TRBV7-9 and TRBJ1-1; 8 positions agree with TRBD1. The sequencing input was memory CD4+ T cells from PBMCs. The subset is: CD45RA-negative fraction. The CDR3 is CASSPYRDRSSTEAFF. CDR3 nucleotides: TGTGCCAGCAGCCCCTACCGGGACAGGTCAAGCACTGAAGCTTTCTTT.